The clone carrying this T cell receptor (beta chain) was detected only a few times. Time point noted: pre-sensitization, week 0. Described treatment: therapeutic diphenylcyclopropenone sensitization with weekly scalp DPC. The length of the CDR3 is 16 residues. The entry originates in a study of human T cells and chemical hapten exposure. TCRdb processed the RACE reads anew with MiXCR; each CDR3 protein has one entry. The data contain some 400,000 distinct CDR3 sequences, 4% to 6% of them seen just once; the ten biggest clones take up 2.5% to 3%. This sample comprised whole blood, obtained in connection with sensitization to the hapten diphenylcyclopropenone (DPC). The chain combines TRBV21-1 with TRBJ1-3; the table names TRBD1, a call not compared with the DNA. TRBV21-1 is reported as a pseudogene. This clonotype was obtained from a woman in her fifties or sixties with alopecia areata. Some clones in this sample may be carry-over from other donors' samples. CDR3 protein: CARRTETGRSGNTIYF. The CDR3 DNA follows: TGTGCCAGAAGAACGGAGACAGGAAGATCTGGAAACACCATATATTTT.